The sequence of this TCR beta chain was determined in a study of blood T cells in healthy people across ages. The sample holds a few counts of this clonotype. PCR was performed a second time for about 7 to 12 cycles using a sample-barcoded 5' primer and a J-beta primer mix. Each cDNA molecule was tagged by a template-switch adaptor that had 12 random nucleotides. TCRdb itself ran the 5' RACE reads through MiXCR, one entry per CDR3 protein. The sample records about 1 million distinct CDR3 sequences, 35% to 50% being singletons. The CDR3 runs 17 residues. With V trimmed by 2 bases and J by 1 base, 7 bases remained unmatched.

This rearrangement joins TRBV12-3 or TRBV12-4 to TRBJ2-1; 8 bases fit TRBD2. This clonotype was obtained from a woman aged 55-69 years in good health. The sequenced sample was blood. In DNA, the CDR3 is TGTGCCAGCAGTTTACCGAGCGGGAGTTCATCCTACAATGAGCAGTTCTTC. Translated, it gives CASSLPSGSSSYNEQFF.